This T cell receptor beta chain is drawn from a study of blood T cell repertoires in COVID-19. Whole-study context: From T cells, B-cell-depleted T cells, or PBMCs came the material, which was cDNA or gDNA.

The study recruited people aged about 18 to 95 years across approximately 23 US areas. Clinical history reported by participants formed the basis on which cohorts were assigned. The CDR3 consists of 14 residues. Original data processing: Quantification of nucleated cells was approximated via reference gene primer amplification. Clones were read by immunoSEQ multiplex PCR, and TCRdb kept only the in-frame ones, dropping some. That table supplies the V and J calls and clone size; D and trimming were determined from the DNA. The sample holds under 250,000 clones; 70% to 90% are singletons and the top ten take approximately 8.6%.

This receptor was taken from a woman aged 50 to 60 with acute COVID-19. This chain links TRBV21-1 with TRBJ2-7; TRBD2, the D gene given by the table, was not confirmed from the DNA. TRBV21-1 is noted as a pseudogene. Sample: PBMCs or T cells enriched from blood (not recorded which). The CDR3 loop reads CASSPRGNLHEQYF. The CDR3 bases are TGTGCCAGCAGCCCGCGTGGTAATCTCCACGAGCAGTACTTC.